This entry concerns a single T cell receptor beta chain. This entry belongs to a study of tumor-infiltrating lymphocytes in localized non-small cell lung cancer. Measured with immunoSEQ multiplex PCR; TCRdb has only the in-frame clones, and not every one. The table includes some 29,000 clones, approximately 85% detected once. This CDR3 has 15 amino acids. Germline V CDR1 and CDR2: SGHRS, YFSETQ. The V end was cut by 3 bases, the J end by 6 bases, with 15 bases between. This TCR was recovered from a human donor with non-small cell lung cancer. The chain recombines TRBV5-1 with TRBJ2-2; no definite D call. Sequencing used lung tumor tissue. This CDR3 is CASSSRELDAGELFF. The CDR3 DNA reads TGCGCCAGCAGCTCCCGCGAGCTTGACGCCGGGGAGCTGTTTTTT.